The 2 T cell receptor beta chains below all came from one sample that was sequenced in a study of shared clonotypes between healthy human individuals. Only in-frame clones appear in the TCRdb table, and some are missing; sequencing was by immunoSEQ multiplex PCR. The sample has about 980,000 clones, around 80% seen once. Sequences were obtained from memory CD4+ T cells sorted from blood. Subset of the sample: CD45RA-negative fraction. Receptors were obtained from a man younger than 35 in good health.

The chain employs TRBV6-5 and TRBJ1-2; D remains unclear. Trimming stripped 4 bases from V and 2 bases from J, with 11 bases between. The CDR3 runs 14 residues. In germline, CDR1 is MNHEY, CDR2 SVGAGI. The CDR3 coding sequence is TGTGCCAGCAGTTCCGTGACCGGGAACTATGGCTACACCTTC. Translating gives CASSSVTGNYGYTF.

V and J are TRBV10-3 and TRBJ2-7; D may be TRBD2 (6 bases). CDR3 length: 13 amino acids. Between the trimmed V and J ends, which lost 8 bases and 7 bases, there was a span of 18 bases. CDR1 and CDR2 from the germline V gene are ENHRY and SYGVKD. The CDR3 region is CAIGRGLLGEQYF. In nucleotides, the CDR3 is TGTGCCATCGGGCGGGGACTTCTGGGTGAGCAGTACTTC.